These 21 T cell receptor beta chains originate from one sample sequenced in a study of cytomegalovirus exposure and HLA in healthy donors. It was with 60 Vbeta and 13 Jbeta primers that the PCR ran. TCRdb keeps only in-frame clones here, not all; method: immunoSEQ multiplex PCR. Of about 85,000 clones in the sample, 80% were seen once. The sample comprised PBMCs. Every receptor here comes from a man aged 45 to 65 in good health and CMV-seropositive.

A remark on this clone: At one end, the junction sequence differs from germline, possibly due to a read error. The gene calls are TRBV7-9 and TRBJ2-7, with TRBD2 matching 12 bases. CDR3 length: 16 residues. Looked up from germline, CDR1 is SEHNR and CDR2 is FQNEAQ (reference sequence). The CDR3 region is CSSSNRPGLAGYEQYF. The CDR3 nucleotides are TGTTCCAGCAGCAACCGACCGGGACTAGCGGGCTACGAGCAGTACTTC.

This clone was detected once. This CDR3 reads CASKKAGVLSNEQFF. In nucleotides, the CDR3 is TGTGCCAGCAAAAAAGCGGGAGTTCTGTCTAATGAGCAGTTCTTC. The rearrangement uses TRBV6-5 and TRBJ2-1, with TRBD2 matching 8 bases. There are 15 residues in the CDR3. Per germline, CDR1 MNHEY and CDR2 SVGAGI. J gave up 7 bases and V 7 bases, and 12 bases lay outside the gene matches.

J is TRBJ2-3 and V is TRBV7-3, with TRBD1 as a possible D gene (6 bases). Germline V gene sequence: CDR1 SGHTA, CDR2 FQGTGA. The CDR3 is 13 residues long. V was shortened by 5 bases and J by 8 bases, with 14 bases between the two germline ends. The CDR3 is CASSATGLGTQYF. CDR3 bases: TGTGCCAGCAGCGCTACAGGGTTGGGTACGCAGTATTTT. Together with reference TRBV7-3 and TRBJ2-3, the CDR3 gives the full variable domain: GAGVSQTPSNKVTEKGKYVELRCDPISGHTALYWYRQSLGQGPEFLIYFQGTGAADDSGLPNDRFFAVRPEGSVSTLKIQRTERGDSAVYLCASSATGLGTQYFGPGTRLTVL.

This clone was found a few times. The gene calls are TRBV7-3 and TRBJ2-5; 8 positions agree with TRBD2. The end of the DNA aligns better with TRBJ2-7, so the J call may be wrong. Germline loops: CDR1 SGHTA, CDR2 FQGTGA. The CDR3 contains 15 residues. Written as DNA, the CDR3 is TGTGCCAGCAGCTTAACTAGCGGGATGGGCAACGAGCAGTACTTC. This encodes CASSLTSGMGNEQYF.

The V and J genes are TRBV5-4 and TRBJ2-3; 14 nucleotides match TRBD2. Germline assignment: CDR1 SGHNT and CDR2 YYREEE (reference sequence). This CDR3 region has 17 residues. The junction had 5 bases not matched to a gene; V was cut back by 4 bases and J by 1 base. The CDR3 is CASSPGTSGSRTDTQYF. CDR3 sequence (DNA): TGTGCCAGCAGCCCGGGGACTAGCGGGAGTCGCACAGATACGCAGTATTTT.

This chain links TRBV18 with TRBJ2-1; 9 bases agree with TRBD1. The germline V gene encodes CDR1 KGHSH and CDR2 LQKENI. V lost 4 bases, J lost 0 bases, and 1 base stayed unmatched. There are 15 residues in the CDR3. The CDR3 reads CASSLTGGSYNEQFF. The CDR3 DNA reads TGTGCCAGCTCACTGACAGGGGGCTCCTACAATGAGCAGTTCTTC.

CDR3 region: CASSDPGIGTDTQYF. In nucleotides, the CDR3 is TGTGCCAGCAGTGATCCGGGAATTGGCACAGATACGCAGTATTTT. J is TRBJ2-3 and V is TRBV6-1; D might be TRBD2 (5 bases). This CDR3 is built from 15 residues. Germline assignment: CDR1 MNHNS and CDR2 SASEGT. The V gene lost 3 bases and the J gene lost 1 base, with 11 bases spanning the gap.

The chain has TRBV10-1 and TRBJ2-1, with 7 positions matching TRBD2. This CDR3 has 14 residues. In germline, CDR1 is WNHNN, CDR2 SYGVQD (reference sequence). J was trimmed by 8 bases and V by 3 bases; bases with no gene match: 7. CDR3 loop: CASSDGGSIYEQFF. The CDR3 region has the DNA TGCGCCAGCAGTGACGGCGGGAGTATCTATGAGCAGTTCTTC.

The genes are TRBV30 and TRBJ2-3; TRBD2 agrees at 10 bases. Germline V gene data show CDR1 as GTSNPN and CDR2 as SVGIG (reference sequence). Trimming cost V 5 bases and J 6 bases; bases outside gene matches: 17. This CDR3 has 17 residues. The CDR3 is CAWGAPQAGGRADTQYF. In nucleotides, the CDR3 is TGTGCCTGGGGAGCCCCTCAAGCGGGAGGGCGCGCGGATACGCAGTATTTT.

This clone was picked up one time. The chain couples TRBV6-5 to TRBJ2-1; 11 positions agree with TRBD2. Looked up from germline, CDR1 is MNHEY and CDR2 is SVGAGI. The CDR3 extends over 16 amino acids. The V and J ends lost 0 bases and 8 bases, in that order; junction bases with no gene match: 6. The CDR3 nucleotides read TGTGCCAGCAGTTACTCTTATAGCGGGAGGGCCGATGAGCAGTTCTTC. Translating gives CASSYSYSGRADEQFF.

CDR3 sequence (DNA): TGTGCCTGGACTAGACTGGACAGGGGGCGCGATGAGCAGTTCTTC. It encodes CAWTRLDRGRDEQFF. The chain is built from TRBV30 and TRBJ2-1, with 11 bases matching TRBD1. CDR1 and CDR2 (germline): GTSNPN, SVGIG (reference sequence). This CDR3 has 15 amino acids. Trimming at V came to 4 bases and at J to 8 bases, leaving 10 bases not matched to a gene.

This clone was counted only a few times. The J gene is TRBJ1-1, the V gene TRBV5-4; no firm D call. Trimming took off 5 bases at V and 0 bases at J, with 8 bases between the two ends. This CDR3 comprises 13 residues. Looked up from germline, CDR1 is SGHNT and CDR2 is YYREEE (reference sequence). The DNA of the CDR3 is TGTGCCAGCAGATTAGGAGTGAACACTGAAGCTTTCTTT. This encodes CASRLGVNTEAFF.

The chain joins TRBV5-1 to TRBJ1-5; 9 bases align to TRBD1. The CDR3 totals 15 residues. Unmatched junction bases numbered 9, after V lost 4 bases and J lost 7 bases. Germline assignment: CDR1 SGHRS and CDR2 YFSETQ. For the CDR3, the DNA is TGCGCCAGCAGCCCCTACGGGACAGGGAACCAGCCCCAGCATTTT. This gives the protein CASSPYGTGNQPQHF. Full variable domain (remainder filled in from reference TRBV5-1 and TRBJ1-5): KAGVTQTPRYLIKTRGQQVTLSCSPISGHRSVSWYQQTPGQGLQFLFEYFSETQRNKGNFPGRFSGRQFSNSRSEMNVSTLELGDSALYLCASSPYGTGNQPQHFGDGTRLSIL.

CDR3 nucleotides: TGTGCCAGCAGCGAGGGGCCGGGGGGCAATCAGCCCCAGCATTTT. This codes for CASSEGPGGNQPQHF. This chain connects TRBV6-5 to TRBJ1-5, with D perhaps matching TRBD1 (5 bases). The ends were cut back, 6 bases at V and 2 bases at J, with 14 bases in the middle. The CDR3 contains 15 residues. Per the germline V gene, CDR1 is MNHEY and CDR2 is SVGAGI.

The chain carries TRBV7-8 and TRBJ1-1; D may be TRBD1 (6 bases). The CDR3 loop spans 16 amino acids. V was clipped by 6 bases and J by 1 base, with 18 bases between them. Germline loops: CDR1 SGHVS, CDR2 FQNEAQ. The CDR3 nucleotides are TGTGCCAGCAGTCCCCCGGGACACAAATCGAACACTGAAGCTTTCTTT. It translates to CASSPPGHKSNTEAFF.

This clone was recorded only once. This chain links TRBV11-3 with TRBJ2-7, with a tentative D call TRBD1 (6 bases). The CDR3 length is 12 residues. The germline CDR1 and CDR2 sequences are SGHNT and YENEEA. Deletions cut 6 bases from V and 7 bases from J, with 13 bases between. The CDR3 DNA is TGTGCCAGCAGTTCAGGGGTCGGGGAGCAGTACTTC. It translates to CASSSGVGEQYF.

V and J are TRBV12-5 and TRBJ1-2; 9 bases are shared with TRBD1. The V gene's germline CDR1 is LGHNT and CDR2 FRNRAP. This CDR3 is built from 16 residues. V gave up 2 bases and J gave up 5 bases; unmatched junction bases: 9. CDR3 loop: CASGLMYMTGGYGYTF. CDR3 DNA: TGTGCTAGTGGTTTGATGTACATGACAGGGGGATATGGCTACACCTTC.

The chain employs TRBV11-2 and TRBJ1-1; 11 bases fit TRBD1. CDR1 is SGHAT, CDR2 FQNNGV, per germline. The CDR3 has 13 amino acids. V lost 1 base, J lost 10 bases, and 2 bases stayed unmatched. The chain's CDR3 is CASSLGTGGLAFF. The CDR3 bases are TGTGCCAGCAGCTTAGGGACAGGGGGCTTAGCTTTCTTT.

This clone was recorded a few times. This likely came from a read error, as a far larger clone is one base away. This chain joins TRBV6-1 and TRBJ1-1; no clear D gene. Trimming left V 6 bases short and J 10 bases short, with 12 bases between. Germline V gene lookup returns CDR1 MNHNS and CDR2 SASEGT. This CDR3 contains 11 residues. CDR3 sequence (DNA): TGTGCCAGCAGCTTGAACGGAGTAGCTTTCTTT. Translated: CASSLNGVAFF.

This sequence joins TRBV5-6 and TRBJ2-3; 7 positions agree with TRBD2. V lost 0 bases, J lost 2 bases, and 6 bases stayed unmatched. Looked up from germline, CDR1 is SGHDT and CDR2 is YYEEEE. CDR3 length: 16 amino acids. This CDR3 reads CASSLGGTTLTDTQYF. In DNA form, the CDR3 reads TGTGCCAGCAGCTTGGGAGGGACTACCCTCACAGATACGCAGTATTTT.

The chain combines TRBV29-1 with TRBJ1-4; 9 bases fit TRBD1. The ends lost 7 bases at V and 6 bases at J; junction bases unmatched: 6. In germline, CDR1 is SQVTM, CDR2 ANQGSEA. The CDR3 loop spans 13 amino acids. As DNA, the CDR3 is TGCAGCGCTCAGACAGGGGGGGATGAAAAACTGTTTTTT. It yields the protein CSAQTGGDEKLFF.